Below are 10 T cell receptor beta chains sequenced from a single sample in a study of blood T cell repertoires in COVID-19. Method: immunoSEQ multiplex PCR; TCRdb's copy keeps in-frame clones and lacks some. The data contain 250,000 to 350,000 clones, around 90% of them singletons. Sequencing was carried out using PBMCs or T cells enriched from blood (not recorded which). The receptors were sampled from a young woman who had recovered from COVID-19.

This clone was seen once. The chain is built from TRBV7-2 and TRBJ2-5; possible D gene TRBD2, 6 bases. Trimming took off 2 bases at V and 6 bases at J, with 13 bases between the two ends. Germline V gene data show CDR1 as SGHTA and CDR2 as FQGNSA. The CDR3 totals 14 residues. CDR3 DNA: TGTGCCAGCAGCTTACAGTTGGGGGGAAAGACCCAGTACTTC. Protein: CASSLQLGGKTQYF.

The chain links TRBV5-1 to TRBJ2-1; 10 positions match TRBD2. The CDR3 is 16 residues long. CDR1 SGHRS and CDR2 YFSETQ come from the germline V gene. V was clipped by 4 bases and J by 7 bases; unmatched bases: 11. CDR3 DNA sequence: TGCGCCAGCAGCAGAGAAAGCGGGGGGGCCAATAATGAGCAGTTCTTC. As protein: CASSRESGGANNEQFF.

The V and J genes are TRBV29-1 and TRBJ1-2, with TRBD1 matching over 7 bases. CDR1 and CDR2 from the germline V gene are SQVTM and ANQGSEA. Losses at the gene ends were 6 bases for V and 8 bases for J; bases not matched to a gene: 15. The CDR3 length is 14 residues. The CDR3 DNA follows: TGCAGCGTCCTGGGGGGCGACAGGGCTCGCGGCTACACCTTC. Translated, it gives CSVLGGDRARGYTF.

The chain employs TRBV29-1 and TRBJ2-1; a possible D gene is TRBD2 (6 bases). The CDR3 loop spans 12 amino acids. The germline V and J ends were trimmed by 4 bases and 6 bases, with 10 bases remaining between them. Germline CDR1 SQVTM, CDR2 ANQGSEA. Here the CDR3 reads CSVAPSVNEQFF. The CDR3 DNA sequence: TGCAGCGTTGCCCCTAGCGTCAATGAGCAGTTCTTC.

The chain links TRBV7-6 to TRBJ2-1, with 11 bases aligning to TRBD2. Germline V gene data show CDR1 as SGHVS and CDR2 as FNYEAQ. The CDR3 sequence is 15 residues long. The V and J ends lost 5 bases and 3 bases, in that order; junction bases with no gene match: 3. CDR3 bases: TGTGCCAGCAGCCTTCTAGCGGGGGGCTACAATGAGCAGTTCTTC. This translates into CASSLLAGGYNEQFF.

CDR3 DNA: TGCGCCAGCAGCCCGGAACAGGGAAGTTACGCTGGAAACACCATATATTTT. Amino acids: CASSPEQGSYAGNTIYF. The chain has TRBV5-1 and TRBJ1-3, with D possibly matching TRBD1 (6 bases). V was clipped by 4 bases and J by 2 bases, with 19 bases between them. Germline lookup yields CDR1 SGHRS and CDR2 YFSETQ. This CDR3 region has 17 residues.

The chain is built from TRBV3-1 (or the pseudogene TRBV3-2) and TRBJ2-3; TRBD2 agrees at 9 bases. V gave up 0 bases and J gave up 6 bases; unmatched junction bases: 7. This CDR3 is 16 amino acids long. Germline values: CDR1 LGHDT, CDR2 YNNKEL (reference sequence). CDR3 residues: CASSQDQVRGGDTQYF. As DNA, the CDR3 is TGTGCCAGCAGCCAAGATCAGGTGCGGGGGGGGGATACGCAGTATTTT.

V usage is TRBV7-2 and J usage is TRBJ2-7; 13 nucleotides match TRBD2. CDR1 and CDR2 from the germline V gene are SGHTA and FQGNSA. The V segment lost 6 bases and the J segment 2 bases; nucleotides outside the gene matches: 4. The CDR3 runs 15 residues. CDR3 in DNA: TGTGCCAGCAGTCCGACTAGCGGGGGGCCCTACGAGCAGTACTTC. This sequence encodes CASSPTSGGPYEQYF.

CDR3 DNA sequence: TGTGCCAGAAGCACTAGACAGGCCACCGACTATGGCTACACCTTC. Amino acids: CARSTRQATDYGYTF. J is TRBJ1-2 and V is TRBV5-3; possible D gene TRBD1, 6 bases. TRBV5-3 qualifies as an ORF whose function is uncertain. This CDR3 contains 15 residues. V was pared by 4 bases and J by 3 bases, with 16 bases between.

On this clone itself: Within the sample, other DNA sequences also encode this same CDR3. This chain uses TRBV5-1 with TRBJ2-5; D is undetermined. The V end was cut by 2 bases, the J end by 4 bases, with 3 bases between. Germline V gene sequence: CDR1 SGHRS, CDR2 YFSETQ. The CDR3 has 11 residues. The CDR3, as DNA: TGCGCCAGCAGCTTAGCAGAGACCCAGTACTTC. It specifies CASSLAETQYF.